These 12 T cell receptor beta chains came from one sample sequenced in a study of blood T cells in healthy people across ages. A second PCR of 7 to 11 cycles used a sample-barcoded 5' primer and a J-beta primer mix. TCRdb passed the 5' RACE reads through MiXCR, listing each CDR3 protein once. The table records around 650,000 distinct CDR3 sequences, 40% to 45% of them present only once. The source material was blood. Receptors originate from an elderly man in good health.

The chain recombines TRBV20-1 with TRBJ2-1, with 9 nucleotides matching TRBD2. Germline V lookup: CDR1 DFQATT, CDR2 SNEGSKA (reference sequence). The ends lost 6 bases at V and 7 bases at J; junction bases unmatched: 7. This CDR3 contains 13 residues. The CDR3 protein is CSARGTSINEQFF. The CDR3 coding sequence is TGCAGTGCAAGGGGGACTAGCATTAATGAGCAGTTCTTC.

V and J are TRBV20-1 and TRBJ2-5; 11 bases map to TRBD2. Trimming cost V 4 bases and J 11 bases; bases outside gene matches: 12. From germline, CDR1 is DFQATT and CDR2 SNEGSKA (reference sequence). The CDR3 covers 14 residues. CDR3 amino acids: CSAKTSGKHNEQYF. The CDR3 coding sequence is TGCAGTGCTAAGACTAGCGGGAAGCACAATGAGCAGTACTTC.

The CDR3 here is CASSLGTGGGQPQHF. CDR3 coding DNA: TGTGCCAGCAGCTTAGGGACAGGGGGCGGACAGCCCCAGCATTTT. The chain uses TRBV7-9 and TRBJ1-5; the match to TRBD1 covers 11 bases. Trimming at V came to 1 base and at J to 7 bases, leaving 3 bases not matched to a gene. CDR1 is SEHNR and CDR2 is FQNEAQ in the germline V gene (reference sequence). This CDR3 is built from 15 residues.

The J gene is TRBJ2-5, the V gene TRBV29-1; 8 bases map to TRBD2. The trim removed 3 bases at V and 2 bases at J, leaving 5 bases unmatched. The CDR3 sequence is 14 residues long. Per germline, CDR1 SQVTM and CDR2 ANQGSEA. The CDR3 nucleotides are TGCAGCGTTGACCCCGGGAGGGTACAAGAGACCCAGTACTTC. Its protein product is CSVDPGRVQETQYF.

The chain uses TRBV6-2 or TRBV6-3 and TRBJ2-5; TRBD2 matches 11 bases. The end of the DNA aligns better with TRBJ2-7, so the J call may be wrong. CDR3 length equals 15 residues. CDR1 is MNHEY and CDR2 is SVGEGT in the germline V gene. CDR3 sequence: CASSYLLTSGVEQYF. The CDR3 region has the DNA TGTGCCAGCAGTTACCTTCTGACTAGCGGGGTCGAGCAGTACTTC.

In this sample, this clonotype turned up a few times. The rearrangement links TRBV27 to TRBJ2-5; D is unclear. CDR3 length: 13 residues. The germline V and J ends were trimmed by 4 bases and 3 bases, with 9 bases remaining between them. Germline lookup yields CDR1 MNHEY and CDR2 SMNVEV (reference sequence). The CDR3 loop is CASSYGIEETQYF. The DNA for the CDR3 is TGTGCCAGCAGTTATGGGATAGAAGAGACCCAGTACTTC.

The rearrangement joins TRBV10-3 to TRBJ2-5, with D perhaps being TRBD1 or TRBD2 (5 bases each). V was cut by 4 bases and J by 0 bases, with 12 bases left in between. This CDR3 region has 15 residues. CDR1 and CDR2 (germline): ENHRY, SYGVKD. The CDR3 loop reads CAISAGTGNQETQYF. CDR3 nucleotides: TGTGCCATCAGTGCTGGGACGGGAAACCAAGAGACCCAGTACTTC.

This clonotype has just a few counts. CDR3 sequence: CASSLSQEANSPLHF. The CDR3 coding sequence is TGTGCCAGCAGCTTATCGCAGGAGGCCAATTCACCCCTCCACTTT. The chain carries TRBV7-9 and TRBJ1-6; no clear D. With 2 bases removed from V and 7 bases from J, the gap between germline ends came to 12 bases. Germline loops: CDR1 SEHNR, CDR2 FQNEAQ (reference sequence). The CDR3 loop spans 15 amino acids.

The CDR3 reads CASSFLAGADEQFF. In DNA, the CDR3 is TGTGCCAGCAGTTTTCTAGCGGGAGCGGATGAGCAGTTCTTC. The chain is built from TRBV6-6 and TRBJ2-1; 10 bases fit TRBD2. With 4 bases clipped from V and 8 bases from J, the junction kept 5 bases outside the gene matches. Per germline, CDR1 MNHNY and CDR2 SVGAGI (reference sequence). CDR3 size: 14 residues.

This clonotype came up a few times. A much bigger clone sits one base away, suggesting this may be a read error. The chain uses TRBV7-9 and TRBJ2-5; D unclear. Germline CDR1 is SEHNR and CDR2 is FQNEAQ (reference sequence). The V end lost 5 bases, the J end lost 11 bases, and 15 bases lay between the germline ends. The CDR3 consists of 12 residues. For the CDR3, the DNA is TGTGCCAGCAGCCGGGCTCACAATGAGCAGTACTTC. It specifies CASSRAHNEQYF. Combining the CDR3 with reference TRBV7-9 and TRBJ2-5 gives the whole variable domain DTGVSQNPRHKITKRGQNVTFRCDPISEHNRLYWYRQTLGQGPEFLTYFQNEAQLEKSRLLSDRFSAERPKGSFSTLEIQRTEQGDSAMYLCASSRAHNEQYFGPGTRLLVL.

The chain carries TRBV4-3 and TRBJ2-7, with TRBD2 matching 9 bases. J gave up 2 bases and V 4 bases, and 9 bases lay outside the gene matches. CDR1 and CDR2 (germline): LGHNA, YSLEER. This CDR3 is built from 16 residues. Here the CDR3 DNA reads TGCGCCAGCAGCCGATCAAGCGGGGGGAGCGCCTACGAGCAGTACTTC. Its translation: CASSRSSGGSAYEQYF.

Notes on this clonotype: One base away lies a much larger clone, so this may be a sequencing read error. V is TRBV5-1 and J is TRBJ2-5, with D possibly TRBD2 on 6 matching bases. Trimming stripped 2 bases from V and 5 bases from J, with 16 bases between. CDR3 length equals 15 residues. Germline assignment: CDR1 SGHRS and CDR2 YFSETQ. CDR3 DNA sequence: TGCGCCAGCAGCTTTGTGGTATCTAGCGCTGAGACCCAGTACTTC. This codes for CASSFVVSSAETQYF.